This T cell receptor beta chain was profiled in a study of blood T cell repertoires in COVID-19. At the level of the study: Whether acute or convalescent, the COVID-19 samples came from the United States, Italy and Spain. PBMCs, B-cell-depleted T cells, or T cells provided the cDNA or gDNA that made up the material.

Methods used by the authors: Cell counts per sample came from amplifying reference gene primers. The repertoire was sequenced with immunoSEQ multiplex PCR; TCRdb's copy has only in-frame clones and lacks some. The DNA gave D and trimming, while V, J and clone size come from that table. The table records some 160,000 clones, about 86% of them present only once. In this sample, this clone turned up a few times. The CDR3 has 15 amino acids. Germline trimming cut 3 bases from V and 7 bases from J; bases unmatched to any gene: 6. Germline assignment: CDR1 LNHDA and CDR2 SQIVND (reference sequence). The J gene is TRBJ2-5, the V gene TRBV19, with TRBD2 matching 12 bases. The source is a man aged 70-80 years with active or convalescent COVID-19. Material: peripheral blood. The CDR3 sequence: CASSMASGRAWTQYF. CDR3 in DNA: TGTGCCAGTAGTATGGCTAGCGGGAGGGCCTGGACCCAGTACTTC.